The 26 T cell receptor beta chains below were found in one sample sequenced in a study of T cells in Graves' hyperthyroidism and ophthalmopathy. Using RNA transcripts as the source, TCR beta CDR3 regions were amplified. The study used the HTBI primer set for a first-round RT-PCR of the TCR CDR3. TCRdb called the multiplex PCR reads again in MiXCR, with one record for every CDR3 protein. The sample has over 700,000 distinct CDR3 sequences, 38% seen once. Sequencing was carried out using blood. The receptors derive from a man aged 18-30 years with Graves' hyperthyroidism.

This clonotype was seen at least ten times. The chain couples TRBV5-1 to TRBJ2-7; a possible D gene is TRBD1 (6 bases). The CDR3 sequence is 12 residues long. Trimming took 3 bases from V and 3 from J, leaving 7 bases between them. CDR1 SGHRS and CDR2 YFSETQ come from the germline V gene. The chain's CDR3 is CASSWDNYEQYF. The DNA of the CDR3 is TGCGCCAGCAGCTGGGACAACTACGAGCAGTACTTC.

The J gene is TRBJ2-5, the V gene TRBV20-1, with D perhaps given as TRBD1 or TRBD2 (5 bases each). Germline CDR1 and CDR2: DFQATT and SNEGSKA (reference sequence). V was clipped by 3 bases and J by 2 bases, with 13 bases between them. The CDR3 extends over 14 amino acids. CDR3 loop: CSARRGTNQETQYF. CDR3 coding DNA: TGCAGTGCTAGGAGGGGAACCAATCAAGAGACCCAGTACTTC.

The chain joins TRBV14 to TRBJ1-2; TRBD1 is a possible D gene (5 bases). Germline values: CDR1 SGHDN, CDR2 FVKESK. The CDR3 is made up of 15 amino acids. V was shortened by 6 bases and J by 8 bases, with 22 bases between the two germline ends. The CDR3 bases are TGTGCCAGCAGGGGCCAGGAGGCAGGGCTCGGAGGCTACACCTTC. It translates to CASRGQEAGLGGYTF.

V is TRBV6-5 and J is TRBJ2-2; D is ambiguous. Looked up from germline, CDR1 is MNHEY and CDR2 is SVGAGI. CDR3 length: 12 amino acids. Trimming stripped 10 bases from V and 5 bases from J, with 11 bases between. CDR3 region: CATLEETGELFF. For the CDR3, the DNA is TGTGCCACCTTAGAGGAGACCGGGGAGCTGTTTTTT.

The chain is built from TRBV9 and TRBJ1-2; D ambiguous. Germline lookup yields CDR1 SGDLS and CDR2 YYNGEE. The germline V and J ends were trimmed by 1 base and 5 bases, with 12 bases remaining between them. This CDR3 contains 14 residues. The chain's CDR3 is CASSVRTGEYGYTF. The CDR3 bases are TGTGCCAGCAGCGTACGGACCGGGGAATATGGCTACACCTTC.

The table lists this clonotype with a few counts. CDR3 bases: TGTGCCAGCAGCCCCCTCCTTCCGGGGGGGCCAGAGACCCAGTACTTC. It codes for CASSPLLPGGPETQYF. The rearrangement uses TRBV14 and TRBJ2-5, with 8 bases lining up with TRBD2. This CDR3 region has 16 residues. Germline CDR1 reads SGHDN; CDR2 reads FVKESK. The trim removed 4 bases at V and 4 bases at J, leaving 11 bases unmatched.

This clonotype was seen at least ten times. This chain joins TRBV20-1 and TRBJ1-6; no clear D. V lost 4 bases to trimming and J lost 5 bases, with 18 bases between them. This CDR3 is built from 16 residues. Germline V gene sequence: CDR1 DFQATT, CDR2 SNEGSKA (reference sequence). Here the CDR3 reads CSANDARIVHNSPLHF. CDR3 DNA sequence: TGCAGTGCTAACGACGCACGGATCGTCCATAATTCACCCCTCCACTTT.

This clonotype was seen at least ten times. This sequence joins TRBV19 and TRBJ2-6; D not certain. The CDR3 loop spans 15 amino acids. The V end lost 4 bases, the J end lost 0 bases, and 7 bases lay between the germline ends. Looked up from germline, CDR1 is LNHDA and CDR2 is SQIVND (reference sequence). DNA for the CDR3: TGTGCCAGTAGTAAGGTGGCCTCTGGGGCCAACGTCCTGACTTTC. Residues: CASSKVASGANVLTF.

Note on this clonotype: Sequence at one end of the junction differs from germline and may be a read error. This rearrangement joins TRBV7-9 to TRBJ2-5, with TRBD2 matching 10 bases. The CDR3 sequence is 16 residues long. CDR1 is SEHNR and CDR2 is FQNEAQ in the germline V gene (reference sequence). The CDR3 here is CAISEFASGGKEAQYF. Here the CDR3 DNA reads TGTGCCATCAGTGAGTTCGCTAGCGGGGGAAAAGAGGCCCAGTACTTC.

This chain connects TRBV10-3 to TRBJ1-5; 7 bases are a match to TRBD1. CDR1 is ENHRY, CDR2 SYGVKD, per germline. The CDR3 runs 12 residues. The CDR3 spells CAPTGRNQPQHF. The CDR3 bases are TGTGCTCCGACAGGGCGAAATCAGCCCCAGCATTTT.

A few counts support this clonotype. Here the CDR3 DNA reads TGTGCCAGCAGTTTACCCGGTCCATCGCCCCAGCATTTT. As protein: CASSLPGPSPQHF. The rearrangement uses TRBV12-3 or TRBV12-4 and TRBJ1-5, with D hard to call. V lost 2 bases, J lost 9 bases, and 11 bases lay in between. The CDR3 runs 13 residues.

This clonotype occurred a few times. Relative to the germline gene, one junction end is altered; a read error may explain this. V is TRBV7-8 and J is TRBJ2-5; TRBD2 aligns across 10 bases. The CDR3 consists of 16 residues. The germline V gene has CDR1 SGHVS and CDR2 FQNEAQ. CDR3 sequence (DNA): TGCGCCAGCAGCCAGGGGAGGACTAGCGGACAAGAGACCCAGTACTTC. The encoded protein is CASSQGRTSGQETQYF.

This chain joins TRBV29-1 and TRBJ2-6, with a possible D match to TRBD1 (6 bases). The length of the CDR3 is 12 residues. V lost 7 bases and J lost 10, with 14 bases in between. CDR1 and CDR2 from the germline V gene are SQVTM and ANQGSEA. The CDR3 DNA is TGCAGCGCTTGGGCAGGGGATAACGTCCTGACTTTC. This translates into CSAWAGDNVLTF.

This clonotype was counted at least ten times. V and J are TRBV15 and TRBJ1-1; D call uncertain. The CDR3 length is 16 residues. The germline V gene has CDR1 LNHNV and CDR2 YYDKDF (reference sequence). V was pared by 4 bases and J by 0 bases, with 15 bases between. The CDR3 DNA reads TGTGCCACCAGCACCCGCCCGCCAGGCATGAACACTGAAGCTTTCTTT. Translated: CATSTRPPGMNTEAFF.

V is TRBV2 and J is TRBJ1-1, with D hard to call. V was shortened by 0 bases and J by 8 bases, with 7 bases between the two germline ends. The CDR3 sequence is 12 residues long. Per the germline V gene, CDR1 is SNHLY and CDR2 is FYNNEI. The CDR3 nucleotides are TGTGCCAGCAGTGAAGCCATGGCGGAAGCTTTCTTT. Translating gives CASSEAMAEAFF.

With respect to this clonotype: This could be a read error, since a much larger clone is one nucleotide away. J is TRBJ1-3 and V is TRBV7-3; TRBD1 aligns across 7 bases. The CDR3 extends over 15 amino acids. Per germline, CDR1 SGHTA and CDR2 FQGTGA. The V and J ends lost 4 bases and 0 bases, in that order; junction bases with no gene match: 3. CDR3 in amino acids: CASSSGQRSGNTIYF. The CDR3 nucleotides are TGTGCCAGCAGCTCGGGACAGCGCTCTGGAAACACCATATATTTT.

This clonotype showed up just once. The V call is TRBV6-1, the J call TRBJ1-5; 8 nucleotides match TRBD1. The CDR3 has 17 amino acids. V was pared by 5 bases and J by 2 bases, with 11 bases of the junction left unmatched. CDR1 is MNHNS and CDR2 is SASEGT in the germline V gene. In nucleotides, the CDR3 is TGTGCCAGCAGTCTTACGGGACCGGGACAGGGCAATCAGCCCCAGCATTTT. Its protein product is CASSLTGPGQGNQPQHF.

The chain joins TRBV29-1 to TRBJ2-7, with a weak D call TRBD2 (5 bases). The V end lost 7 bases, the J end lost 1 base, and 8 bases lay between the germline ends. Germline assignment: CDR1 SQVTM and CDR2 ANQGSEA. The length of the CDR3 is 11 residues. Written as DNA, the CDR3 is TGCAGCGGTCGAGGGTCCTACGAGCAGTACTTC. Its translation: CSGRGSYEQYF.

V usage is TRBV29-1 and J usage is TRBJ1-1, with unresolved D. The CDR3 is 15 amino acids. CDR1 SQVTM and CDR2 ANQGSEA come from the germline V gene. V lost 0 bases, J lost 5 bases, and 16 bases lay in between. CDR3 nucleotides: TGCAGCGTTGAAGATTTCGGCCACCCTGGGACTGAAGCTTTCTTT. It codes for CSVEDFGHPGTEAFF.

Concerning this clonotype itself: This may stem from a read error, because a much larger clone lies one nucleotide away. The V gene is TRBV2, the J gene TRBJ1-1; D is possibly TRBD1 (6 bases). The CDR3 length is 15 residues. Germline assignment: CDR1 SNHLY and CDR2 FYNNEI. Here the CDR3 DNA reads TGTGCCAACAGTGAAGACGGCAGGGGCCTCATTGAAGCTTTCTTT. Translation: CANSEDGRGLIEAFF.

This clonotype was picked up many times. The chain couples TRBV12-3 or TRBV12-4 to TRBJ1-6; D gene unclear. The ends were cut back, 5 bases at V and 6 bases at J, with 8 bases in the middle. The CDR3 covers 13 residues. CDR3 amino acids: CASSPNINSPLHF. CDR3 coding DNA: TGTGCCAGCAGTCCCAATATTAATTCACCCCTCCACTTT.

This clonotype was seen more than once but under ten times. This chain uses TRBV20-1 with TRBJ2-7, with 9 bases lining up with TRBD2. Germline-derived CDR1 and CDR2 are DFQATT and SNEGSKA (reference sequence). Losses at the gene ends were 5 bases for V and 6 bases for J; bases not matched to a gene: 11. The CDR3 contains 14 residues. The CDR3 DNA sequence: TGCAGTGCTCGTCGTCCAGCGGGAGGTGGCGAGCAGTACTTC. Amino acids: CSARRPAGGGEQYF.

This clonotype is a singleton in its sample. This CDR3 is missing its conserved last phenylalanine or tryptophan, likely due to a read error. This chain links TRBV7-9 with TRBJ2-7; D is unclear. V was pared by 5 bases and J by 4 bases, with 9 bases between. The CDR3 extends over 12 amino acids. The germline V gene encodes CDR1 SEHNR and CDR2 FQNEAQ (reference sequence). The CDR3 sequence is CASSKEIYEQYL. In DNA form, the CDR3 reads TGTGCCAGCAGCAAAGAAATTTACGAGCAGTACCTC.

The chain has TRBV6-5 and TRBJ1-2; D is possibly TRBD1 (5 bases). The CDR3 extends over 12 amino acids. Germline V gives CDR1 MNHEY, CDR2 SVGAGI. V was pared by 8 bases and J by 3 bases, with 10 bases between. CDR3 DNA sequence: TGTGCCAGCGGCAGGGAATACTATGGCTACACCTTC. It is translated as CASGREYYGYTF.

The V call is TRBV12-3 or TRBV12-4, the J call TRBJ1-5; 7 bases are a match to TRBD1. The CDR3 totals 15 residues. The trim removed 5 bases at V and 7 bases at J, leaving 11 bases unmatched. This CDR3 reads CASSAGGGGRQPQHF. The CDR3 region has the DNA TGTGCCAGCAGTGCAGGGGGGGGCGGAAGACAGCCCCAGCATTTT.

The table lists this clonotype with many counts. V usage is TRBV5-1 and J usage is TRBJ1-3; possibly TRBD1 for D (5 bases). Trimming pared 3 bases from V and 4 bases from J, leaving 11 bases between. Germline loops: CDR1 SGHRS, CDR2 YFSETQ. The CDR3 extends over 14 amino acids. CDR3 sequence (DNA): TGCGCCAGCAGCTCGACAGCTGACGGAAACACCATATATTTT. It is translated as CASSSTADGNTIYF.